This T cell receptor beta chain was identified in a study of T cell responses to AZD1222 COVID-19 vaccine. Study-wide results and caveats: Researchers report vaccine-associated CD4 TCRs spanning spike, with dominance at 160-218 and 743-854. None of the repertoires were sampled until the peak T cell response had passed. Clonal diversity was possibly underestimated, and white British individuals and females predominated among donors.

TCRdb's copy holds only in-frame clones and misses some; the assay was immunoSEQ multiplex PCR. Among 100,000 to 120,000 clones, approximately 88% were seen once, and the ten largest hold 2.5%. This clone is a singleton in its sample. Antigen: not known. The CDR3 has 17 residues. V lost 4 bases and J lost 1, with 20 bases in between. The germline CDR1 and CDR2 sequences are SGHDT and YYEEEE. The chain couples TRBV5-6 to TRBJ1-1; weak D call: TRBD1 (5 bases). The material sequenced was peripheral blood, taken on day 0 of AZD1222 vaccination. The receptor's source is an adult in good health. CDR3 coding DNA: TGTGCCAGCAGCACCAGACCCTTCGCGGGGACGAACACTGAAGCTTTCTTT. Its translation: CASSTRPFAGTNTEAFF.